The 18 T cell receptor beta chains presented below share a single source sample, sequenced in a study of blood T cell repertoires in COVID-19. The repertoire was sequenced with immunoSEQ multiplex PCR; TCRdb's copy has only in-frame clones and lacks some. This table holds about 400,000 clones, 86% found once. Sequenced: peripheral blood. The origin of the receptors is a woman in her sixties with COVID-19, enrolled during active disease.

The rearrangement joins TRBV4-3 to TRBJ2-5; 10 bases map to TRBD2. CDR3 length: 15 amino acids. The junction had 5 bases not matched to a gene; V was cut back by 4 bases and J by 3 bases. Germline CDR1 reads LGHNA; CDR2 reads YSLEER. The CDR3 here is CASSPIGLAEETQYF. The CDR3 region has the DNA TGCGCCAGCAGCCCCATTGGACTAGCGGAAGAGACCCAGTACTTC.

The gene calls are TRBV19 and TRBJ1-5; 9 positions match TRBD1. CDR1 and CDR2 from the germline V gene are LNHDA and SQIVND (reference sequence). The V segment lost 3 bases and the J segment 2 bases; nucleotides outside the gene matches: 5. CDR3 length: 16 amino acids. The CDR3 DNA follows: TGTGCCAGTAGTATCTCCGGGACAGGGCGCAATCAGCCCCAGCATTTT. Translated: CASSISGTGRNQPQHF.

The chain carries TRBV7-9 and TRBJ1-3, with TRBD1 identical over 9 bases. The CDR3 sequence is 14 residues long. Trimming removed 6 bases from V and 3 bases from J; junction bases left unmatched: 3. Germline values: CDR1 SEHNR, CDR2 FQNEAQ (reference sequence). CDR3: CASRSDRGGNTIYF. CDR3 DNA: TGTGCCAGCAGATCGGACAGGGGTGGAAACACCATATATTTT.

The CDR3 loop reads CAWNNRLQEILLRSLNYGYTF. The CDR3 DNA follows: TGTGCCTGGAATAATAGGTTACAGGAGATTTTACTAAGATCCCTTAACTATGGCTACACCTTC. The rearrangement joins TRBV30 to TRBJ1-2; tentatively, D is TRBD1 (5 bases). The CDR3 runs 21 residues. V was shortened by 4 bases and J by 1 base, with 34 bases between the two germline ends. Germline CDR1 GTSNPN, CDR2 SVGIG (reference sequence). Variable domain in full (rest from reference TRBV30 and TRBJ1-2): SQTIHQWPATLVQPVGSPLSLECTVEGTSNPNLYWYRQAAGRGLQLLFYSVGIGQISSEVPQNLSASRPQDRQFILSSKKLLLSDSGFYLCAWNNRLQEILLRSLNYGYTFGSGTRLTVV.

J is TRBJ1-1 and V is TRBV11-2, with unresolved D. Per the germline V gene, CDR1 is SGHAT and CDR2 is FQNNGV. The CDR3 runs to 14 residues. Deletions cut 1 base from V and 3 bases from J, with 9 bases between. CDR3 sequence reads: CASSLGEGYTEAFF. The CDR3 nucleotides are TGTGCCAGCAGCTTAGGTGAGGGATACACTGAAGCTTTCTTT.

The gene calls are TRBV4-2 and TRBJ2-5; 7 nucleotides align to TRBD2. Looked up from germline, CDR1 is LGHNA and CDR2 is YNFKEQ. The length of the CDR3 is 16 residues. The J segment lost 1 base and the V segment lost 4 bases, leaving 9 bases of the junction unmatched. The CDR3 DNA reads as TGTGCCAGCAGCCCATCGGGCAGGACTAGCCAAGAGACCCAGTACTTC. Translating gives CASSPSGRTSQETQYF.

The chain has TRBV28 and TRBJ1-2, with TRBD1 as a possible D gene (5 bases). The CDR3 is 13 residues long. Germline V gene lookup returns CDR1 MDHEN and CDR2 SYDVKM. Trimming took off 4 bases at V and 4 bases at J, with 10 bases between the two ends. The CDR3 DNA sequence: TGTGCCAGCAGTTCGGGCGGGACCTATGGCTACACCTTC. This gives the protein CASSSGGTYGYTF.

This chain joins TRBV4-1 and TRBJ1-2; TRBD1 agrees at 7 bases. This CDR3 comprises 17 residues. Germline V gene data show CDR1 as MGHRA and CDR2 as YSYEKL. The trim removed 0 bases at V and 1 base at J, leaving 8 bases unmatched. CDR3 bases: TGCGCCAGCAGCCAAGATATTAGGACAGGAGATAACTATGGCTACACCTTC. It codes for CASSQDIRTGDNYGYTF.

This clone was seen once. The chain recombines TRBV15 with TRBJ2-1, with TRBD2 identical over 11 bases. This CDR3 region has 19 residues. In germline, CDR1 is LNHNV, CDR2 YYDKDF (reference sequence). J gave up 1 base and V 0 bases, and 8 bases lay outside the gene matches. The CDR3 reads CATSRDLLAGGLSYNEQFF. The DNA of the CDR3 is TGTGCCACCAGCAGAGATCTCCTAGCGGGGGGACTATCCTACAATGAGCAGTTCTTC.

This clone was observed a handful of times. DNA of the CDR3: TGTGCCAGCAGCTGGACAGGGGTCACCGGGGAGCTGTTTTTT. This sequence encodes CASSWTGVTGELFF. The V call is TRBV6-4, the J call TRBJ2-2, with TRBD1 matching over 9 bases. V lost 6 bases to trimming and J lost 4 bases; unmatched junction nucleotides: 3. Germline V gene sequence: CDR1 MRHNA, CDR2 SNTAGT. The CDR3 is 14 residues long.

In nucleotides, the CDR3 is TGTGCCAGCAGCTATTACAGGGGGCTCGGGGAAGATACGCAGTATTTT. Translated, it gives CASSYYRGLGEDTQYF. This chain joins TRBV5-4 and TRBJ2-3, with TRBD1 identical over 9 bases. With V trimmed by 3 bases and J by 5 bases, 10 bases remained unmatched. CDR3 length equals 16 residues. Per the germline V gene, CDR1 is SGHNT and CDR2 is YYREEE (reference sequence). Variable domain in full (rest from reference TRBV5-4 and TRBJ2-3): ETGVTQSPTHLIKTRGQQVTLRCSSQSGHNTVSWYQQALGQGPQFIFQYYREEENGRGNFPPRFSGLQFPNYSSELNVNALELDDSALYLCASSYYRGLGEDTQYFGPGTRLTVL.

This clone was picked up a small number of times. Additional DNA sequences in this sample encode the identical CDR3. The chain employs TRBV11-2 and TRBJ1-1; D remains ambiguous. This CDR3 region has 13 residues. V lost 3 bases, J lost 1 base, and 6 bases lay in between. Germline V lookup: CDR1 SGHAT, CDR2 FQNNGV. CDR3 region: CASSFTGNTEAFF. CDR3 sequence (DNA): TGTGCCAGCAGCTTCACGGGGAACACTGAAGCTTTCTTT. Looking up the rest from reference TRBV11-2 and TRBJ1-1 gives the full variable domain: EAGVAQSPRYKIIEKRQSVAFWCNPISGHATLYWYQQILGQGPKLLIQFQNNGVVDDSQLPKDRFSAERLKGVDSTLKIQPAKLEDSAVYLCASSFTGNTEAFFGQGTRLTVV.

V and J are TRBV7-9 and TRBJ2-3, with D maybe TRBD2 (6 bases). Trimming removed 7 bases from V and 4 bases from J, with 18 bases in between. Germline V lookup: CDR1 SEHNR, CDR2 FQNEAQ (reference sequence). There are 15 residues in the CDR3. The CDR3 DNA reads as TGTGCCAGCAACCCATGGGGGAGGTTAGCAGATACGCAGTATTTT. Amino acid sequence: CASNPWGRLADTQYF.

This clone was detected only once. The chain has TRBV6-5 and TRBJ2-7; 10 positions match TRBD1. The germline CDR1 and CDR2 sequences are MNHEY and SVGAGI. The CDR3 has 15 residues. The trim removed 4 bases at V and 3 bases at J, leaving 6 bases unmatched. CDR3 in amino acids: CASSWDRGVDYEQYF. The CDR3 DNA reads TGTGCCAGCAGTTGGGACAGGGGCGTCGACTACGAGCAGTACTTC.

V usage is TRBV10-2 and J usage is TRBJ2-3, with D uncertain. The V gene lost 3 bases and the J gene lost 0 bases, with 4 bases spanning the gap. The CDR3 is 13 residues long. CDR1 and CDR2 (germline): WSHSY, SAAADI. The DNA for the CDR3 is TGCGCCAGCAGTGACACTAGCACAGATACGCAGTATTTT. This gives the protein CASSDTSTDTQYF.

This chain connects TRBV5-8 to TRBJ2-7; TRBD2 might be the D (5 bases). Per the germline V gene, CDR1 is SGHTS and CDR2 is YDEGEE. Trimming pared 4 bases from V and 3 bases from J, leaving 14 bases between. CDR3 length: 14 amino acids. DNA for the CDR3: TGTGCCAGCAGCGCCCGCCCCGGGGTCTACGAGCAGTACTTC. Translation: CASSARPGVYEQYF.

V is TRBV9 and J is TRBJ2-5; D perhaps matches TRBD1 (5 bases). Germline CDR1 is SGDLS and CDR2 is YYNGEE. This CDR3 has 15 residues. The V gene lost 3 bases and the J gene lost 5 bases, with 17 bases spanning the gap. In nucleotides, the CDR3 is TGTGCCAGCAGCGCAATTGGCTTCAAGGGGGAGACCCAGTACTTC. This sequence encodes CASSAIGFKGETQYF.

The chain recombines TRBV6-5 with TRBJ1-6; D ambiguous. The ends were cut back, 0 bases at V and 2 bases at J, with 8 bases in the middle. The germline CDR1 and CDR2 sequences are MNHEY and SVGAGI. The CDR3 covers 16 residues. The chain's CDR3 is CASSYSEGAYNSPLHF. The CDR3 region has the DNA TGTGCCAGCAGTTACTCAGAGGGCGCCTATAATTCACCCCTCCACTTT.